Listed here are 29 T cell receptor beta chains from one sample, sequenced in a study of tumor-infiltrating lymphocytes in primary liver carcinoma. With a constant-region primer, TCR beta cDNA was made from approximately 450 ng of total RNA. Library construction for TCR beta comprised three nested multiplex PCR rounds performed with slightly modified ARM-PCR. The first two PCR rounds used TRBV1-TRBV30 forward primers with a C-beta reverse primer, 10 cycles each. TCRdb re-analysed the multiplex PCR reads in MiXCR, keeping a single row per CDR3 protein. The sample carries about 74,000 distinct CDR3 sequences, 60% to 75% recorded once. Co-extracted RNA and DNA came from about 19-30 mg of unsorted bulk tissue. Sequencing was performed on liver tumor tissue from sampling region 4. The subset here: tumor region T4, right-lateral pole. Receptor source: a man aged 40-50 years with primary liver carcinoma and hepatitis B virus infection.

V gene TRBV19 combines with J gene TRBJ1-1, with 10 nucleotides matching TRBD1. CDR1 LNHDA and CDR2 SQIVND come from the germline V gene (reference sequence). The CDR3 contains 15 residues. Trimming at V came to 7 bases and at J to 5 bases, leaving 10 bases not matched to a gene. CDR3 sequence: CASNVRQGAGTEAFF. CDR3 nucleotide sequence: TGTGCCAGTAATGTACGACAGGGGGCAGGGACTGAAGCTTTCTTT.

On this clonotype itself: Sequence at one end of the junction differs from germline and may be a read error. The rearrangement uses TRBV6-6 and TRBJ1-2; 8 nucleotides match TRBD1. The CDR3 is 16 amino acids. Looked up from germline, CDR1 is MNHNY and CDR2 is SVGAGI (reference sequence). The CDR3 is CAGSYSAGGDNYGYTF. CDR3 nucleotides: TGTGCCGGCAGTTACTCGGCAGGGGGCGATAACTATGGCTACACATTC.

V gene TRBV14 combines with J gene TRBJ2-3; TRBD2 matches 7 bases. The CDR3 runs 15 residues. Losses at the gene ends were 1 base for V and 5 bases for J; bases not matched to a gene: 6. Germline CDR1 and CDR2: SGHDN and FVKESK. CDR3 sequence (DNA): TGTGCCAGCAGCCAAGGGACTAGTGTGATAGATACGCAGTATTTT. Protein product: CASSQGTSVIDTQYF. Drawing the rest from reference TRBV14 and TRBJ2-3, the complete variable domain is EAGVTQFPSHSVIEKGQTVTLRCDPISGHDNLYWYRRVMGKEIKFLLHFVKESKQDESGMPNNRFLAERTGGTYSTLKVQPAELEDSGVYFCASSQGTSVIDTQYFGPGTRLTVL.

The chain joins TRBV7-2 to TRBJ2-5, with unresolved D. In germline, CDR1 is SGHTA, CDR2 FQGNSA. The CDR3 totals 14 residues. V was clipped by 0 bases and J by 2 bases, with 7 bases between them. The CDR3 loop is CASSLAIAQETQYF. In DNA, the CDR3 is TGTGCCAGCAGCTTAGCGATAGCACAAGAGACCCAGTACTTC.

In the case of this clonotype: In this CDR3 the conserved last residue, phenylalanine or tryptophan, is missing, so a read error is likely. This chain links TRBV12-3 or TRBV12-4 with TRBJ2-1; no reliable D call. The ends were cut back, 6 bases at V and 3 bases at J, with 12 bases in the middle. The CDR3 has 14 residues. The CDR3 DNA follows: TGTGCCAGCAGCGCCGCGGCATTCTACAATGAGCAGTTCCTC. It yields the protein CASSAAAFYNEQFL.

In its sample, this clonotype is medium-sized. This chain joins TRBV11-2 and TRBJ2-5, with TRBD1 matching 7 bases. Trimming took 2 bases from V and 6 from J; bases not matched to a gene: 9. The CDR3 is made up of 15 amino acids. Germline V gene lookup returns CDR1 SGHAT and CDR2 FQNNGV. CDR3 protein: CASSLWLDRTKTQYF. Here the CDR3 DNA reads TGTGCCAGCAGCTTATGGCTGGACAGGACAAAGACCCAGTACTTC.

This clonotype was seen repeatedly, ten times or more. The CDR3 sequence: CASSLTSSGFDEQFF. The CDR3 DNA is TGTGCCAGCAGCTTAACGTCTAGCGGGTTCGATGAGCAGTTCTTC. This rearrangement joins TRBV13 to TRBJ2-1; 8 bases fit TRBD2. V lost 2 bases and J lost 8; bases outside the gene matches: 8. CDR3 length: 15 residues. The V gene's germline CDR1 is PRHDT and CDR2 FYEKMQ (reference sequence).

As for this clonotype: This may be a read error, as it is one base from a much larger clone. The V and J genes are TRBV2 and TRBJ1-5; tentative D call: TRBD1 (5 bases). Germline V gives CDR1 SNHLY, CDR2 FYNNEI. The CDR3 length is 13 residues. This CDR3 reads CASSEDGGQPKHF. The CDR3 DNA is TGTGCCAGCAGTGAGGATGGGGGTCAGCCCAAGCATTTT.

Worth noting for this clonotype: In this CDR3 the conserved last residue, phenylalanine or tryptophan, is missing, so a read error is likely. The V call is TRBV18, the J call TRBJ2-3, with TRBD2 matching over 7 bases. This CDR3 has 16 amino acids. Germline lookup yields CDR1 KGHSH and CDR2 LQKENI. V lost 3 bases, J lost 3 bases, and 9 bases stayed unmatched. This chain's CDR3 is CASSPMAGGSTDTQYL. The CDR3 DNA reads TGTGCCAGCTCACCGATGGCTGGCGGGAGTACAGATACGCAGTATCTT.

Details on this clonotype: Mismatch with germline at one junction end may stem from a read error. V usage is TRBV10-3 and J usage is TRBJ2-6; possible D gene TRBD2, 6 bases. The CDR3 consists of 13 residues. Per germline, CDR1 ENHRY and CDR2 SYGVKD. In nucleotides, the CDR3 is TGTGCCATCGGGGACTCTGGGGTCAACGTTCTGACTTTC. Amino acid sequence: CAIGDSGVNVLTF.

This clonotype occurred a few times. The chain couples TRBV29-1 to TRBJ2-3; D call uncertain. The CDR3 contains 13 residues. The ends were cut back, 6 bases at V and 5 bases at J, with 15 bases in the middle. Germline V gene data show CDR1 as SQVTM and CDR2 as ANQGSEA. This chain's CDR3 is CSVNAIGRDTQYF. In DNA form, the CDR3 reads TGCAGCGTCAACGCGATAGGCAGAGATACGCAGTATTTT.

In the case of this clonotype: A read error may be the cause here, since a much bigger clone is one base away. This chain uses TRBV30 with TRBJ2-5; 13 bases are shared with TRBD2. The ends lost 2 bases at V and 5 bases at J; junction bases unmatched: 8. The CDR3 covers 16 residues. CDR1 and CDR2 from the germline V gene are GTSNPN and SVGIG (reference sequence). The CDR3 sequence is CAWSRGLAGDKETQYF. In DNA form, the CDR3 reads TGTGCCTGGAGTAGAGGACTAGCGGGAGACAAGGAGACCCAGTACTTC.

A word on this clonotype: A read error may be the cause here, since a much bigger clone is one base away. The chain carries TRBV7-8 and TRBJ2-5; no clear D gene. The CDR3 sequence is 14 residues long. Germline V gene data show CDR1 as SGHVS and CDR2 as FQNEAQ. For the CDR3, the DNA is TGTGCCAGCAGCTTAGCAGCGTACCATGAGACCCAGTACTTC. This codes for CASSLAAYHETQYF.

Concerning this clonotype itself: This may be a read error: a much more frequent sequence differs by one nucleotide. The V gene is TRBV7-3, the J gene TRBJ2-1; D possibly matches TRBD1 or TRBD2 (6 bases each). Per the germline V gene, CDR1 is SGHTA and CDR2 is FQGTGA. The CDR3 has 15 residues. CDR3 amino acids: CTSSPKGGTYNEQFF. The CDR3 nucleotides are TGTACCAGCAGCCCCAAAGGGGGGACCTACAATGAGCAGTTCTTC.

Concerning this clonotype: The junction shows a germline mismatch at one end, possibly a read error. The chain has TRBV12-3 or TRBV12-4 and TRBJ2-5, with D perhaps TRBD2 (6 bases). This CDR3 has 14 amino acids. CDR3 sequence: CASSSSGAQEAQYF. The CDR3 nucleotides are TGTGCCAGCAGTAGTAGCGGAGCCCAAGAGGCCCAGTACTTC.

This clonotype was counted at least ten times. The chain carries TRBV5-1 and TRBJ2-7; 10 bases are shared with TRBD1. In germline, CDR1 is SGHRS, CDR2 YFSETQ. This CDR3 comprises 14 residues. The V and J ends lost 2 bases and 3 bases, in that order; junction bases with no gene match: 2. The CDR3 protein is CASSFGDRGYEQYF. CDR3 nucleotides: TGCGCCAGCAGCTTCGGGGACAGGGGCTACGAGCAGTACTTC.

The sample holds many counts of this clonotype. J is TRBJ1-1 and V is TRBV6-7, with TRBD1 matching 8 bases. TRBV6-7 is labeled an ORF, and its function is uncertain. CDR3 length: 17 amino acids. V lost 5 bases, J lost 2 bases, and 13 bases stayed unmatched. CDR3 nucleotide sequence: TGTGCCAGCAGTCCCCTCCTTGGACAGGGTGGAAACACTGAAGCTTTCTTT. Translating gives CASSPLLGQGGNTEAFF.

The chain links TRBV29-1 to TRBJ2-5, with D perhaps TRBD2 (6 bases). V lost 0 bases and J lost 5, with 13 bases in between. Germline V gene data show CDR1 as SQVTM and CDR2 as ANQGSEA. The CDR3 has 14 amino acids. CDR3 DNA: TGCAGCGTTGAAGATTTAGCGGCCCACGAGACCCAGTACTTC. It specifies CSVEDLAAHETQYF.

Details on this clonotype: A read error is likely, as this CDR3 ends without the conserved phenylalanine or tryptophan. The rearrangement joins TRBV12-3 or TRBV12-4 to TRBJ2-1; TRBD2 agrees at 11 bases. This CDR3 is built from 18 residues. The V and J ends lost 4 bases and 2 bases, in that order; junction bases with no gene match: 10. CDR3 amino acids: CASSSEGTSGQAYNEQFL. CDR3 coding DNA: TGTGCCAGCAGTTCGGAGGGGACTAGCGGACAAGCCTACAATGAGCAGTTCTTA.

Note on this clonotype: Germline is not matched at one junction end, which may reflect a read error. This rearrangement joins TRBV11-2 to TRBJ2-4; weak D call: TRBD2 (5 bases). Germline values: CDR1 SGHAT, CDR2 FQNNGV. The CDR3 loop spans 17 amino acids. The CDR3 loop is CARSFRLEGRAKNIQHF. The DNA for the CDR3 is TGTGCCAGAAGCTTTCGGCTAGAGGGAAGGGCCAAAAACATTCAGCACTTC.

V usage is TRBV2 and J usage is TRBJ2-5, with a tentative D call TRBD1 (6 bases). Germline V CDR1 and CDR2: SNHLY, FYNNEI. CDR3 length: 12 residues. With 10 bases removed from V and 1 base from J, the gap between germline ends came to 10 bases. In DNA form, the CDR3 reads TGTGCCAACGGACAGCTCCAAGAGACCCAGTACTTC. As protein: CANGQLQETQYF.

As for this clonotype: A clone one base away is much larger, so this may be a read error. The chain links TRBV28 to TRBJ1-2; D call uncertain. The V and J ends lost 7 bases and 0 bases respectively, with 3 bases between them. CDR1 MDHEN and CDR2 SYDVKM come from the germline V gene. The CDR3 has 11 residues. CDR3 coding DNA: TGTGCCAGCACGTCTAACTATGGCTACACCTTC. Translating it yields CASTSNYGYTF.

Remarks on this clonotype: This clone may be a read error of a much larger clone one base away. The gene calls are TRBV5-1 and TRBJ2-2, with D perhaps TRBD1 (6 bases). The CDR3 runs to 14 residues. Looked up from germline, CDR1 is SGHRS and CDR2 is YFSETQ. CDR3 loop: CANSLGQNTGELFF. The CDR3 region has the DNA TGCGCCAACAGCTTGGGACAGAACACCGGGGAGCTGTTTTTT.

On this clonotype: At one end the junction does not follow the germline gene, possibly because of a read error. CDR3 amino acids: CASSQERDWRYEQCF. CDR3 DNA: TGCGCCAGCAGCCAAGAACGGGACTGGCGCTACGAGCAGTGCTTC. This rearrangement joins TRBV4-1 to TRBJ2-7, with D tentatively TRBD2 (6 bases). CDR1 is MGHRA and CDR2 is YSYEKL in the germline V gene. The CDR3 length is 15 residues.

Regarding this clonotype: This could be a read error, since a much larger clone is one nucleotide away. The chain combines TRBV30 with TRBJ2-7; tentatively, D is TRBD1 (5 bases). V lost 3 bases to trimming and J lost 2 bases, with 8 bases between them. CDR1 GTSNPN and CDR2 SVGIG come from the germline V gene (reference sequence). CDR3 length: 12 residues. CDR3 nucleotide sequence: TGTGCCTGGAGCAGGGATCCCTACGAGCAGTACTTC. The encoded protein is CAWSRDPYEQYF.

On this clonotype: Relative to the germline gene, one junction end is altered; a read error may explain this. This CDR3 is CVSRPGQGYTGELFF. For the CDR3, the DNA is TGTGTCAGTCGGCCGGGACAGGGGTACACCGGAGAGCTGTTTTTT. V gene TRBV6-6 combines with J gene TRBJ2-2, with 10 bases identical to TRBD1. The CDR3 consists of 15 residues. From germline, CDR1 is MNHNY and CDR2 SVGAGI (reference sequence).

The rearrangement uses TRBV6-5 and TRBJ2-3; D gene unclear. Germline CDR1 is MNHEY and CDR2 is SVGAGI. Deletions cut 6 bases from V and 6 bases from J, with 16 bases between. This CDR3 is 14 amino acids long. CDR3 protein: CASSLSQWADTQYF. Written as DNA, the CDR3 is TGTGCCAGCAGCTTATCCCAATGGGCGGATACGCAGTATTTT.

The sample holds many counts of this clonotype. The chain is built from TRBV5-6 and TRBJ2-7; weak D call: TRBD1 (5 bases). CDR1 is SGHDT, CDR2 YYEEEE, per germline. Trimming pared 5 bases from V and 0 bases from J, leaving 9 bases between. This CDR3 comprises 13 residues. In DNA, the CDR3 is TGTGCCAGCAGGGGGCATGGCTCCTACGAGCAGTACTTC. Translating it yields CASRGHGSYEQYF. Looking up the rest from reference TRBV5-6 and TRBJ2-7 gives the full variable domain: DAGVTQSPTHLIKTRGQQVTLRCSPKSGHDTVSWYQQALGQGPQFIFQYYEEEERQRGNFPDRFSGHQFPNYSSELNVNALLLGDSALYLCASRGHGSYEQYFGPGTRLTVT.

Comment on this clonotype: At one boundary the junction diverges from the germline segment, which might be a read error. This sequence joins TRBV11-2 and TRBJ2-1, with TRBD2 identical over 9 bases. This CDR3 spans 16 amino acids. Germline V gene lookup returns CDR1 SGHAT and CDR2 FQNNGV. The CDR3 is CASSSRPSGRIYGQFF. CDR3 coding DNA: TGTGCTAGCAGCTCGCGCCCCAGCGGGAGGATCTACGGGCAGTTCTTC.